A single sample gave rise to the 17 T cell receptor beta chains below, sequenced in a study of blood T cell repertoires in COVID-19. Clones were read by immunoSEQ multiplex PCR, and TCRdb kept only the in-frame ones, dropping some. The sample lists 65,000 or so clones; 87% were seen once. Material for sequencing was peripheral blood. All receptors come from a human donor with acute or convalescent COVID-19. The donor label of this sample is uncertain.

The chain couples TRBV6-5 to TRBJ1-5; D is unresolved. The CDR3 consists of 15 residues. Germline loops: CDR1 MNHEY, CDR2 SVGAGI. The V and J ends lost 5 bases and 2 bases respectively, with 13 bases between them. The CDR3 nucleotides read TGTGCCAGCAGTCGAGGGCGAATGGGCAATCAGCCCCAGCATTTT. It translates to CASSRGRMGNQPQHF.

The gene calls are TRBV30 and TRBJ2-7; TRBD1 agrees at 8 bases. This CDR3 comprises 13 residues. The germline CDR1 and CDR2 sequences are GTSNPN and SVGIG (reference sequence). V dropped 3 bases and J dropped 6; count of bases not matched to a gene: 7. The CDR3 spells CAWRNQGAGEQYV. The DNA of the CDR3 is TGTGCCTGGAGAAACCAGGGGGCAGGCGAGCAGTACGTC.

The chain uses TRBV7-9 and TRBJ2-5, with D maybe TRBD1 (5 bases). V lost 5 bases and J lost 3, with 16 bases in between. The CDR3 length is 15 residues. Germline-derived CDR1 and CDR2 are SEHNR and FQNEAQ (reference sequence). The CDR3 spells CASSIAGFTKETQYF. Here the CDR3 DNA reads TGTGCCAGCAGCATTGCAGGGTTTACTAAAGAGACCCAGTACTTC.

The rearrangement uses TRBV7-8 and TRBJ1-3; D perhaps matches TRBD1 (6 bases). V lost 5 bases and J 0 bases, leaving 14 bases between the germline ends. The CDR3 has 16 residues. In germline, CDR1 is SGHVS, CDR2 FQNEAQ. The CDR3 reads CASSISRGASGNTIYF. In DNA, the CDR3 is TGTGCCAGCAGCATCTCCAGGGGCGCCTCTGGAAACACCATATATTTT.

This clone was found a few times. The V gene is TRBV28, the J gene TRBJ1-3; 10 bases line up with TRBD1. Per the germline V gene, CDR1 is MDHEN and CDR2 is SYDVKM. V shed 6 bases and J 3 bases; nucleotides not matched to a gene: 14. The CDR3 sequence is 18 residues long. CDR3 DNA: TGTGCCAGCAGCCACCTCCCAACCGGGACAGGGGTTGGAAACACCATATATTTT. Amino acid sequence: CASSHLPTGTGVGNTIYF.

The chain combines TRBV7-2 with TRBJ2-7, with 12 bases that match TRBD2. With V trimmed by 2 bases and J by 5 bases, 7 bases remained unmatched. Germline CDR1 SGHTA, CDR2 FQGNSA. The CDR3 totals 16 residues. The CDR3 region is CASSLFGLAGGHEQYV. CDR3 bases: TGTGCCAGCAGCTTATTTGGGCTAGCGGGGGGGCACGAGCAGTACGTC.

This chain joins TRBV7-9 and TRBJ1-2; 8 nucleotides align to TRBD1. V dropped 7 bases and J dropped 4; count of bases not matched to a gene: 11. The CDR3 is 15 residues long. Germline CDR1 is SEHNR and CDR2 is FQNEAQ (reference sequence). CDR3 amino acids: CASTKSDRGFYGYTF. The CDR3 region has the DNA TGTGCCAGCACCAAATCAGACAGGGGATTCTATGGCTACACCTTC.

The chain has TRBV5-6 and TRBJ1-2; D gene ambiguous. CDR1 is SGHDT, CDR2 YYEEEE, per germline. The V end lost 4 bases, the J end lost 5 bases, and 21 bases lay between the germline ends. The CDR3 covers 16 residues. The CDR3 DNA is TGTGCCAGCAGCGGCCGGAGGAGTCAGAACCCTTATGGCTACACCTTC. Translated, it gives CASSGRRSQNPYGYTF.

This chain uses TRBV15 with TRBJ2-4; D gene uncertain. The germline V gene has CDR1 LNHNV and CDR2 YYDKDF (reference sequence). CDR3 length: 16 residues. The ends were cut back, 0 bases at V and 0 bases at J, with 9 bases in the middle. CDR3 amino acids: CATSRDSLLAKNIQYF. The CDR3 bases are TGTGCCACCAGCAGAGATAGTTTACTAGCCAAAAACATTCAGTACTTC.

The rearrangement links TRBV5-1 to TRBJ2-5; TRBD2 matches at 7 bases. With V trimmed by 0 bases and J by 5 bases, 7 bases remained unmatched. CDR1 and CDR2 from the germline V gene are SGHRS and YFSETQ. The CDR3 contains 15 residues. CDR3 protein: CASSLVQDGGETQYF. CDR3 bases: TGCGCCAGCAGCTTGGTTCAGGACGGGGGGGAGACCCAGTACTTC. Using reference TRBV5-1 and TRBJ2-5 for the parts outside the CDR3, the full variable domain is KAGVTQTPRYLIKTRGQQVTLSCSPISGHRSVSWYQQTPGQGLQFLFEYFSETQRNKGNFPGRFSGRQFSNSRSEMNVSTLELGDSALYLCASSLVQDGGETQYFGPGTRLLVL.

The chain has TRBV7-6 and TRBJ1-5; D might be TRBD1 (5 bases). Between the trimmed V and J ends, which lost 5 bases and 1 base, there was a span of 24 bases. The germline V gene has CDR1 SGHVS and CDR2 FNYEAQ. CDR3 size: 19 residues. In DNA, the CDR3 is TGTGCCAGCAGCCCCTTATTAGGACACGCCGAAGGGAGCAATCAGCCCCAGCATTTT. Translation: CASSPLLGHAEGSNQPQHF. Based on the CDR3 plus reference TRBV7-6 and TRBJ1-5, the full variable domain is GAGVSQSPRYKVTKRGQDVALRCDPISGHVSLYWYRQALGQGPEFLTYFNYEAQQDKSGLPNDRFSAERPEGSISTLTIQRTEQRDSAMYRCASSPLLGHAEGSNQPQHFGDGTRLSIL.

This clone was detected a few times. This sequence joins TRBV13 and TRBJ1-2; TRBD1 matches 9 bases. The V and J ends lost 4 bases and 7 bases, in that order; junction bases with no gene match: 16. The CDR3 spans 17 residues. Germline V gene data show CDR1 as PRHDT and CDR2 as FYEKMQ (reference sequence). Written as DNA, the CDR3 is TGTGCCAGCAGCTCAACGACACTAGGACAGGGGCGAGGTGGCTACACCTTC. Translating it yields CASSSTTLGQGRGGYTF.

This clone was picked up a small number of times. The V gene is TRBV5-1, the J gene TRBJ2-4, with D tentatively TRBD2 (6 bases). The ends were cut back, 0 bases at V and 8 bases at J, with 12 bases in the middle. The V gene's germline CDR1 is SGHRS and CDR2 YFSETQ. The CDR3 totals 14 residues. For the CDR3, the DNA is TGCGCCAGCAGCTTGGTTAGGGCTAGCGACATTCAGTACTTC. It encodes CASSLVRASDIQYF. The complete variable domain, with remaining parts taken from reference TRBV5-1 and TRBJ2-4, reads KAGVTQTPRYLIKTRGQQVTLSCSPISGHRSVSWYQQTPGQGLQFLFEYFSETQRNKGNFPGRFSGRQFSNSRSEMNVSTLELGDSALYLCASSLVRASDIQYFGAGTRLSVL.

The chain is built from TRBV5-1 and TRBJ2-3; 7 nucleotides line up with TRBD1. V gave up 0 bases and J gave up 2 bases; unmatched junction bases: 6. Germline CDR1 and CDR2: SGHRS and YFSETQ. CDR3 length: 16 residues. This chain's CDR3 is CASSLVFGTVTDTQYF. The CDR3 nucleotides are TGCGCCAGCAGCTTGGTATTCGGGACAGTCACAGATACGCAGTATTTT.

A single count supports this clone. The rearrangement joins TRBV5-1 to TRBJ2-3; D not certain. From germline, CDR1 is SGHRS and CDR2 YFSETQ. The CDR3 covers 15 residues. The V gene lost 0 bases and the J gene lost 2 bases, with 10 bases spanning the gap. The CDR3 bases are TGCGCCAGCAGCTTGGAACAGCCGATCACAGATACGCAGTATTTT. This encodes CASSLEQPITDTQYF.

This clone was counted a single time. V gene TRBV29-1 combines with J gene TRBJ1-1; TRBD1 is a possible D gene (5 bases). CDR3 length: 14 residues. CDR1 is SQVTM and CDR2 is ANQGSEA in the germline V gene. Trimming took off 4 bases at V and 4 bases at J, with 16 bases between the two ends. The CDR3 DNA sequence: TGCAGCGTTGGGGGGGGTAGTTCGTCCACTGAAGCTTTCTTT. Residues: CSVGGGSSSTEAFF. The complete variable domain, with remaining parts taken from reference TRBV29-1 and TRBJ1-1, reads SAVISQKPSRDICQRGTSLTIQCQVDSQVTMMFWYRQQPGQSLTLIATANQGSEATYESGFVIDKFPISRPNLTFSTLTVSNMSPEDSSIYLCSVGGGSSSTEAFFGQGTRLTVV.

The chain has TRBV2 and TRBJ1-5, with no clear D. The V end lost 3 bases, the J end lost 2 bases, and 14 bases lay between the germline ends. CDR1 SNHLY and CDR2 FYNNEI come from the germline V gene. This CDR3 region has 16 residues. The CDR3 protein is CASSEVGGFGNQPQHF. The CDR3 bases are TGTGCCAGCAGTGAGGTCGGCGGGTTCGGCAATCAGCCCCAGCATTTT. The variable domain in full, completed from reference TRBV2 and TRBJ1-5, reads EPEVTQTPSHQVTQMGQEVILRCVPISNHLYFYWYRQILGQKVEFLVSFYNNEISEKSEIFDDQFSVERPDGSNFTLKIRSTKLEDSAMYFCASSEVGGFGNQPQHFGDGTRLSIL.